A single sample is the source of the 32 T cell receptor beta chains below, sequenced in a study of OX40 agonist ivuxolimab in advanced cancers. Data came from immunoSEQ multiplex PCR; TCRdb stores just in-frame clones and leaves some out. The sample carries about 92,000 clones, 91% recorded once. The source material was CD4+ or CD8+ T cells sorted from blood, sampled in a trial of the OX40 agonist ivuxolimab. The receptor source for this set is an adult with an advanced solid tumor such as melanoma, head and neck, liver or kidney cancer.

This sequence joins TRBV5-4 and TRBJ2-1; 7 bases fit TRBD2. The V gene's germline CDR1 is SGHNT and CDR2 YYREEE (reference sequence). After removal of 0 bases from V and 15 bases from J, the junction contained 9 bases not matched to a gene. The CDR3 extends over 13 amino acids. In nucleotides, the CDR3 is TGTGCCAGCAGCTTGGCCGGCGGGAGCGAACGGTTCTTC. This codes for CASSLAGGSERFF.

This clone has a single count. This chain links TRBV6-5 with TRBJ1-5; D ambiguous. Germline V gives CDR1 MNHEY, CDR2 SVGAGI. V lost 6 bases to trimming and J lost 4 bases, with 16 bases between them. This CDR3 is built from 15 residues. The CDR3 here is CASRAVPFVNQPQHF. In nucleotides, the CDR3 is TGTGCCAGCAGGGCAGTCCCCTTTGTAAATCAGCCCCAGCATTTT.

This chain uses TRBV7-2 with TRBJ2-5, with TRBD1 matching over 7 bases. The CDR3 covers 14 residues. Germline trimming cut 3 bases from V and 5 bases from J; bases unmatched to any gene: 6. CDR1 SGHTA and CDR2 FQGNSA come from the germline V gene. This CDR3 is CASSFYGRGETQYF. As DNA, the CDR3 is TGTGCCAGCAGCTTCTATGGCAGGGGGGAGACCCAGTACTTC.

This chain joins TRBV19 and TRBJ2-2, with 9 nucleotides matching TRBD2. There are 17 residues in the CDR3. V dropped 7 bases and J dropped 2; count of bases not matched to a gene: 11. In germline, CDR1 is LNHDA, CDR2 SQIVND (reference sequence). The CDR3 sequence: CASTPGVAGDNTGELFF. In DNA, the CDR3 is TGTGCCAGTACTCCTGGGGTAGCGGGAGATAACACCGGGGAGCTGTTTTTT.

CDR3 bases: TGTGCCAGTAGAAACAGGGGGCTCGTCTATGGCTACACCTTC. Translating it yields CASRNRGLVYGYTF. The V gene is TRBV19, the J gene TRBJ1-2; 9 bases map to TRBD1. Trimming took 6 bases from V and 4 from J; bases not matched to a gene: 6. The length of the CDR3 is 14 residues. Germline CDR1 reads LNHDA; CDR2 reads SQIVND (reference sequence).

This clone was seen more than once but under ten times. The rearrangement joins TRBV18 to TRBJ1-5, with 8 bases fitting TRBD1. The length of the CDR3 is 13 residues. Germline assignment: CDR1 KGHSH and CDR2 LQKENI. J was trimmed by 5 bases and V by 4 bases; bases with no gene match: 1. The CDR3 loop is CASSQTGDQPQHF. DNA of the CDR3: TGTGCCAGCTCACAGACAGGGGATCAGCCCCAGCATTTT.

This clone was picked up one time. J is TRBJ2-3 and V is TRBV7-9; D ambiguous. Per the germline V gene, CDR1 is SEHNR and CDR2 is FQNEAQ (reference sequence). The germline V and J ends were trimmed by 2 bases and 2 bases, with 8 bases remaining between them. The length of the CDR3 is 14 residues. DNA for the CDR3: TGTGCCAGCAGCTTACGGCCACCCACAGATACGCAGTATTTT. Translated, it gives CASSLRPPTDTQYF.

The chain links TRBV5-1 to TRBJ2-1, with D perhaps assigned TRBD1 or TRBD2 (5 bases each). CDR1 SGHRS and CDR2 YFSETQ come from the germline V gene. With 9 bases removed from V and 5 bases from J, the gap between germline ends came to 21 bases. The CDR3 runs 15 residues. CDR3 DNA sequence: TGCGCCACCACAAGAGGGGACCTGAACCACAATGAGCAGTTCTTC. Translation: CATTRGDLNHNEQFF.

The V gene is TRBV4-3, the J gene TRBJ1-2, with 7 bases identical to TRBD1. The germline CDR1 and CDR2 sequences are LGHNA and YSLEER. This CDR3 is 13 amino acids long. J was trimmed by 7 bases and V by 5 bases; bases with no gene match: 7. CDR3 sequence: CASSYNRGGGYTF. DNA of the CDR3: TGCGCCAGCAGCTACAACAGGGGCGGTGGCTACACCTTC.

The J gene is TRBJ2-7, the V gene TRBV28, with 11 positions matching TRBD2. The CDR3 runs 21 residues. Germline V gene lookup returns CDR1 MDHEN and CDR2 SYDVKM. The V gene end was trimmed by 4 bases and the J gene end by 2 bases; junction bases not matched to a gene: 22. The CDR3 DNA reads TGTGCCAGCAGTTCCCCTCGAGCAGGATGGACTAGCGGGCCAACTACCTACGAGCAGTACTTC. Translating gives CASSSPRAGWTSGPTTYEQYF.

The chain has TRBV4-1 and TRBJ2-7, with 9 bases aligning to TRBD2. The CDR3 consists of 15 residues. J gave up 3 bases and V 4 bases, and 7 bases lay outside the gene matches. Germline V gene sequence: CDR1 MGHRA, CDR2 YSYEKL. CDR3 residues: CASSRTSANDYEQYF. In nucleotides, the CDR3 is TGCGCCAGCAGCCGGACTAGCGCGAATGACTACGAGCAGTACTTC.

The rearrangement uses TRBV7-9 and TRBJ2-5; tentatively, D is TRBD2 (6 bases). Germline V gene sequence: CDR1 SEHNR, CDR2 FQNEAQ (reference sequence). The CDR3 contains 16 residues. V dropped 5 bases and J dropped 1 base, with 17 bases sitting between them. CDR3 sequence: CASSPFRGGTQETQYF. In nucleotides, the CDR3 is TGTGCCAGCAGCCCCTTCCGGGGAGGTACCCAAGAGACCCAGTACTTC.

CDR3 in DNA: TGTGCCAGCAGACCTCGACAGGGCAATCAGCCCCAGCATTTT. Encoded protein: CASRPRQGNQPQHF. The V and J genes are TRBV6-5 and TRBJ1-5; D is perhaps TRBD1 (6 bases). Trimming took off 6 bases at V and 2 bases at J, with 11 bases between the two ends. The CDR3 contains 14 residues. The germline V gene encodes CDR1 MNHEY and CDR2 SVGAGI.

The genes are TRBV5-1 and TRBJ2-6, with D possibly matching TRBD2 (5 bases). This CDR3 region has 14 residues. Deletions cut 4 bases from V and 4 bases from J, with 9 bases between. Germline V gene sequence: CDR1 SGHRS, CDR2 YFSETQ. CDR3 coding DNA: TGCGCCAGCAGCCCCGGGGAGGGGGCCAACGTCCTGACTTTC. It translates to CASSPGEGANVLTF.

The chain links TRBV4-3 to TRBJ2-1, with D unresolved. The CDR3 covers 11 residues. Trimming cost V 1 base and J 9 bases, with 4 bases left between them. CDR1 LGHNA and CDR2 YSLEER come from the germline V gene. The DNA for the CDR3 is TGCGCCAGCAGCCAAGGGTTTGAGCAGTTCTTC. Translated, it gives CASSQGFEQFF.

The gene calls are TRBV5-6 and TRBJ2-2, with D tentatively TRBD2 (6 bases). With 4 bases removed from V and 6 bases from J, the gap between germline ends came to 28 bases. CDR3 length: 19 residues. Germline values: CDR1 SGHDT, CDR2 YYEEEE. The CDR3 DNA reads TGTGCCAGCAGCCCGGTCCGGGGGAGACTCCCGAAGATTTCCGGGGAGCTGTTTTTT. It specifies CASSPVRGRLPKISGELFF.

The chain is built from TRBV28 and TRBJ1-5; D ambiguous. This CDR3 is built from 12 residues. Germline values: CDR1 MDHEN, CDR2 SYDVKM. The V gene lost 6 bases and the J gene lost 9 bases, with 12 bases spanning the gap. The CDR3 reads CASRNTWAPQHF. For the CDR3, the DNA is TGTGCCAGCAGGAATACTTGGGCGCCCCAGCATTTT.

V and J are TRBV19 and TRBJ1-2, with 12 bases lining up with TRBD1. The CDR3 sequence is 13 residues long. Trimming removed 3 bases from V and 8 bases from J; junction bases left unmatched: 1. Germline CDR1 LNHDA, CDR2 SQIVND (reference sequence). Here the CDR3 DNA reads TGTGCCAGTAGTATGGGGACAGGGGGCGGCTACACCTTC. It is translated as CASSMGTGGGYTF.

The chain couples TRBV7-2 to TRBJ1-1, with unresolved D. The V end lost 5 bases, the J end lost 5 bases, and 18 bases lay between the germline ends. Germline V gene data show CDR1 as SGHTA and CDR2 as FQGNSA. The CDR3 covers 15 residues. The DNA for the CDR3 is TGTGCCAGCAGCCGCCGGGTAGGGATCAATACTGAAGCTTTCTTT. This sequence encodes CASSRRVGINTEAFF.

As for this clone: Relative to the germline gene, one junction end is altered; a read error may explain this. The chain links TRBV28 to TRBJ1-2; D unclear. The CDR3 contains 16 residues. Germline lookup yields CDR1 MDHEN and CDR2 SYDVKM. CDR3 protein: CASSLISDQAYYGHTF. The CDR3 bases are TGTGCCAGCAGTCTTATTTCGGACCAGGCCTACTATGGCCACACCTTC.

The chain employs TRBV4-2 and TRBJ2-1; 7 bases align to TRBD1. Germline CDR1 LGHNA, CDR2 YNFKEQ. V shed 0 bases, J shed 9 bases, and the junction held 11 bases outside the gene matches. CDR3 length equals 16 residues. The CDR3 loop is CASSQEANRGLIEQFF. Written as DNA, the CDR3 is TGTGCCAGCAGCCAAGAAGCAAACAGGGGATTGATTGAGCAGTTCTTC.

Only one count was recorded for this clone. V gene TRBV4-3 combines with J gene TRBJ2-7, with 11 bases aligning to TRBD2. The CDR3 totals 19 residues. The V and J ends lost 0 bases and 3 bases, in that order; junction bases with no gene match: 13. Germline loops: CDR1 LGHNA, CDR2 YSLEER. The CDR3 spells CASSQDRGIAGGRIYEQYF. Here the CDR3 DNA reads TGCGCCAGCAGCCAAGATAGGGGGATAGCGGGAGGGCGTATCTACGAGCAGTACTTC.

This chain joins TRBV2 and TRBJ2-2; D remains ambiguous. CDR1 is SNHLY and CDR2 is FYNNEI in the germline V gene. The CDR3 length is 13 residues. Trimming removed 3 bases from V and 4 bases from J, with 6 bases in between. CDR3 residues: CASSDFPTGELFF. In DNA form, the CDR3 reads TGTGCCAGCAGTGATTTCCCCACCGGGGAGCTGTTTTTT.

This chain uses TRBV5-4 with TRBJ2-7, with no clear D. The V gene's germline CDR1 is SGHNT and CDR2 YYREEE (reference sequence). Trimming pared 4 bases from V and 12 bases from J, leaving 14 bases between. The CDR3 is 11 amino acids. The CDR3 region has the DNA TGTGCCAGCAGCCCGAATCGGACGACGTACTTC. It yields the protein CASSPNRTTYF.

V gene TRBV28 combines with J gene TRBJ2-1; D is undetermined. The CDR3 sequence is 12 residues long. V shed 6 bases and J shed 4 bases, with 7 bases lying between them. CDR1 MDHEN and CDR2 SYDVKM come from the germline V gene. The CDR3 nucleotides read TGTGCCAGCAGGCTAGAGTACAATGAGCAGTTCTTC. This encodes CASRLEYNEQFF.

The chain carries TRBV5-4 and TRBJ2-7, with TRBD2 matching over 9 bases. Germline values: CDR1 SGHNT, CDR2 YYREEE (reference sequence). The CDR3 consists of 14 residues. With 3 bases clipped from V and 11 bases from J, the junction kept 12 bases outside the gene matches. CDR3 sequence: CASSSPPLAGCEYF. CDR3 coding DNA: TGTGCCAGCAGCTCACCTCCTCTAGCGGGGTGCGAGTACTTC.

The J gene is TRBJ2-1, the V gene TRBV19; the D call may be TRBD1 or TRBD2 (5 bases each). V was shortened by 5 bases and J by 8 bases, with 16 bases between the two germline ends. The CDR3 extends over 14 amino acids. Germline lookup yields CDR1 LNHDA and CDR2 SQIVND (reference sequence). The CDR3 DNA reads as TGTGCCAGTAGTCAGGGACCTCCGGGGTATGAGCAGTTCTTC. Translated: CASSQGPPGYEQFF. Combining the CDR3 with reference TRBV19 and TRBJ2-1 gives the whole variable domain DGGITQSPKYLFRKEGQNVTLSCEQNLNHDAMYWYRQDPGQGLRLIYYSQIVNDFQKGDIAEGYSVSREKKESFPLTVTSAQKNPTAFYLCASSQGPPGYEQFFGPGTRLTVL.

The chain employs TRBV14 and TRBJ2-1, with TRBD2 as a possible D gene (6 bases). CDR1 and CDR2 (germline): SGHDN, FVKESK. This CDR3 has 15 amino acids. V lost 0 bases and J lost 10, with 16 bases in between. The CDR3 DNA sequence: TGTGCCAGCAGCCAAGATCAGACGGGAGTGGGGGAGCAGTTCTTC. It translates to CASSQDQTGVGEQFF.

This clone was seen just once. The chain employs TRBV6-6 and TRBJ1-5; unclear D gene. CDR1 and CDR2 (germline): MNHNY, SVGAGI (reference sequence). V lost 0 bases, J lost 3 bases, and 3 bases lay in between. CDR3 size: 13 residues. DNA of the CDR3: TGTGCCAGCAGTTACTCACCCAATCAGCCCCAGCATTTT. It codes for CASSYSPNQPQHF.

The CDR3 DNA sequence: TGTGCCAGCAGCTTAGAAGGAGTTGCCTACGAGCAGTACTTC. Translating gives CASSLEGVAYEQYF. The V gene is TRBV7-2, the J gene TRBJ2-7; D is undetermined. CDR3 length equals 14 residues. The germline gives CDR1 SGHTA, CDR2 FQGNSA. V was shortened by 1 base and J by 2 bases, with 9 bases between the two germline ends.

The V and J genes are TRBV6-5 and TRBJ2-6; no firm D call. V shed 6 bases and J shed 2 bases, with 11 bases lying between them. This CDR3 is 15 amino acids long. The V gene's germline CDR1 is MNHEY and CDR2 SVGAGI. The CDR3 coding sequence is TGTGCCAGCAGGGGATCCGGGCCTGGGGCCAACGTCCTGACTTTC. Protein sequence: CASRGSGPGANVLTF.

The chain has TRBV7-2 and TRBJ2-7, with 13 bases identical to TRBD2. The V gene end was trimmed by 5 bases and the J gene end by 7 bases; junction bases not matched to a gene: 14. The CDR3 totals 17 residues. In germline, CDR1 is SGHTA, CDR2 FQGNSA. The CDR3 loop reads CASSATGGLAGVGEQYF. For the CDR3, the DNA is TGTGCCAGCAGCGCCACTGGTGGACTAGCGGGAGTTGGTGAGCAGTACTTC.